The next 19 T cell receptor beta chains were all read from a single sample in a study of blood T cell repertoires in COVID-19. The protocol was immunoSEQ multiplex PCR, while the TCRdb copy is restricted to in-frame clones and leaves out a portion. The sample holds about 360,000 clones, about 80% seen once. Specimen: peripheral blood. The receptors here all came from a human donor with acute or convalescent COVID-19. The donor label of this sample is uncertain.

The chain combines TRBV3-1 (or the pseudogene TRBV3-2) with TRBJ2-5; no clear D gene. The V gene lost 1 base and the J gene lost 1 base, with 7 bases spanning the gap. Germline assignment: CDR1 LGHDT and CDR2 YNNKEL (reference sequence). The CDR3 consists of 14 residues. The CDR3 is CASSQGNSQETQYF. The DNA of the CDR3 is TGTGCCAGCAGCCAAGGGAACAGCCAAGAGACCCAGTACTTC.

The V call is TRBV5-6, the J call TRBJ2-2, with D perhaps matching TRBD2 (6 bases). Germline CDR1 reads SGHDT; CDR2 reads YYEEEE. This CDR3 is built from 15 residues. V lost 5 bases and J 2 bases, leaving 13 bases between the germline ends. As DNA, the CDR3 is TGTGCCAGCAGGAGGGGACTTATCAACACCGGGGAGCTGTTTTTT. It is translated as CASRRGLINTGELFF. Looking up the rest from reference TRBV5-6 and TRBJ2-2 gives the full variable domain: DAGVTQSPTHLIKTRGQQVTLRCSPKSGHDTVSWYQQALGQGPQFIFQYYEEEERQRGNFPDRFSGHQFPNYSSELNVNALLLGDSALYLCASRRGLINTGELFFGEGSRLTVL.

The rearrangement links TRBV18 to TRBJ1-4; possibly TRBD1 for D (5 bases). The CDR3 is 15 amino acids. From germline, CDR1 is KGHSH and CDR2 LQKENI. V shed 5 bases and J shed 7 bases, with 17 bases lying between them. The CDR3, as DNA: TGTGCCAGCTCATCACAGGAGGGTACGGGTGAAAAACTGTTTTTT. Protein sequence: CASSSQEGTGEKLFF.

This chain uses TRBV4-1 with TRBJ1-2, with D tentatively TRBD1 (6 bases). This CDR3 region has 15 residues. The V gene's germline CDR1 is MGHRA and CDR2 YSYEKL. V was trimmed by 0 bases and J by 8 bases, leaving 16 bases between them. CDR3 loop: CASSQEGSGGLGYTF. CDR3 DNA sequence: TGCGCCAGCAGCCAAGAAGGGAGCGGGGGGCTGGGCTACACCTTC.

This clone was seen a single time. The rearrangement links TRBV7-9 to TRBJ1-1; possibly TRBD1 for D (5 bases). The CDR3 spans 13 residues. The germline CDR1 and CDR2 sequences are SEHNR and FQNEAQ (reference sequence). With 3 bases removed from V and 6 bases from J, the gap between germline ends came to 11 bases. The CDR3 spells CASSFGGDAEAFF. The CDR3 coding sequence is TGTGCCAGCAGCTTCGGAGGGGACGCTGAAGCTTTCTTT.

The chain joins TRBV5-6 to TRBJ2-7; TRBD2 aligns across 10 bases. With 1 base clipped from V and 3 bases from J, the junction kept 4 bases outside the gene matches. The CDR3 loop spans 15 amino acids. Germline CDR1 is SGHDT and CDR2 is YYEEEE. CDR3 DNA sequence: TGTGCCAGCAGCTTGACCGGACTAGCGGTCTACGAGCAGTACTTC. It translates to CASSLTGLAVYEQYF.

V is TRBV10-2 and J is TRBJ2-5; D unclear. This CDR3 is built from 14 residues. Deletions cut 1 base from V and 0 bases from J, with 6 bases between. Looked up from germline, CDR1 is WSHSY and CDR2 is SAAADI. For the CDR3, the DNA is TGCGCCAGCAGTGAGTGGGCTAACCAAGAGACCCAGTACTTC. Its protein product is CASSEWANQETQYF.

This clone was seen a handful of times. The chain carries TRBV19 and TRBJ1-1; D is undetermined. Per germline, CDR1 LNHDA and CDR2 SQIVND (reference sequence). Trimming stripped 7 bases from V and 1 base from J, with 16 bases between. The CDR3 is made up of 15 amino acids. The CDR3, as DNA: TGTGCCAGTACCCCGTCTAAAGCCCCGAACACTGAAGCTTTCTTT. Its translation is CASTPSKAPNTEAFF.

The chain carries TRBV2 and TRBJ1-2; D call uncertain. The V gene's germline CDR1 is SNHLY and CDR2 FYNNEI. The V end was cut by 3 bases, the J end by 5 bases, with 16 bases between. This CDR3 spans 15 amino acids. The CDR3 protein is CASSDRSFRKYGYTF. The CDR3 DNA follows: TGTGCCAGCAGTGACCGGAGTTTCCGGAAATATGGCTACACCTTC. Combining the CDR3 with reference TRBV2 and TRBJ1-2 gives the whole variable domain EPEVTQTPSHQVTQMGQEVILRCVPISNHLYFYWYRQILGQKVEFLVSFYNNEISEKSEIFDDQFSVERPDGSNFTLKIRSTKLEDSAMYFCASSDRSFRKYGYTFGSGTRLTVV.

The chain is built from TRBV5-5 and TRBJ2-4, with a possible D match to TRBD2 (6 bases). This CDR3 is 16 amino acids long. Germline CDR1 reads SGHKS; CDR2 reads YYEKEE (reference sequence). Trimming removed 0 bases at V and 8 bases at J, with 18 bases between. The CDR3 sequence: CASSLAVGGEQHIQYF. CDR3 coding DNA: TGTGCCAGCAGCTTGGCCGTAGGAGGGGAGCAACACATTCAGTACTTC.

This clone was seen a handful of times. The chain recombines TRBV30 with TRBJ1-6; TRBD1 aligns across 9 bases. This CDR3 is built from 17 residues. Germline V CDR1 and CDR2: GTSNPN, SVGIG (reference sequence). The V and J ends lost 3 bases and 4 bases, in that order; junction bases with no gene match: 10. In DNA, the CDR3 is TGTGCCTGGAGCGGTGAAACAGGGGGCGCTTATAATTCACCCCTCCACTTT. Encoded protein: CAWSGETGGAYNSPLHF.

This chain joins TRBV4-2 and TRBJ2-3; TRBD2 matches at 7 bases. The junction had 6 bases not matched to a gene; V was cut back by 1 base and J by 2 bases. The CDR3 is 16 amino acids. CDR1 is LGHNA and CDR2 is YNFKEQ in the germline V gene. CDR3 in DNA: TGTGCCAGCAGCCAAGCCAGCGGGGCTACCACAGATACGCAGTATTTT. It encodes CASSQASGATTDTQYF.

The chain joins TRBV6-5 to TRBJ2-1; 12 nucleotides agree with TRBD2. The CDR3 length is 15 residues. Germline CDR1 reads MNHEY; CDR2 reads SVGAGI. V was pared by 6 bases and J by 2 bases, with 2 bases of the junction left unmatched. The CDR3 DNA sequence: TGTGCCAGCAGACTAGCGGGAGGCCCCTACAATGAGCAGTTCTTC. Translation gives CASRLAGGPYNEQFF.

For the CDR3, the DNA is TGTGCCAGCAGTGAATTTCTTCGAGGACAGGCAGGGGGCTATGGCTACACCTTC. It encodes CASSEFLRGQAGGYGYTF. This chain joins TRBV2 and TRBJ1-2; 7 bases fit TRBD1. The germline gives CDR1 SNHLY, CDR2 FYNNEI. V dropped 2 bases and J dropped 4; count of bases not matched to a gene: 16. CDR3 length: 18 residues.

The chain links TRBV27 to TRBJ1-1, with 9 bases matching TRBD1. Germline assignment: CDR1 MNHEY and CDR2 SMNVEV (reference sequence). This CDR3 region has 14 residues. Germline trimming cut 5 bases from V and 5 bases from J; bases unmatched to any gene: 6. The CDR3 DNA follows: TGTGCCAGCAGTCCCTGGACAGGGGTGACTGAAGCTTTCTTT. Translated, it gives CASSPWTGVTEAFF.

The J gene is TRBJ2-1, the V gene TRBV2; TRBD2 matches 8 bases. With V trimmed by 4 bases and J by 0 bases, 5 bases remained unmatched. This CDR3 comprises 16 residues. Germline V gene lookup returns CDR1 SNHLY and CDR2 FYNNEI. CDR3 amino acids: CASSARRGASYNEQFF. The DNA of the CDR3 is TGTGCCAGCAGTGCAAGGCGGGGGGCCTCCTACAATGAGCAGTTCTTC.

V and J are TRBV6-5 and TRBJ1-5; D unresolved. This CDR3 has 14 amino acids. The germline V gene has CDR1 MNHEY and CDR2 SVGAGI. The germline V and J ends were trimmed by 2 bases and 7 bases, with 12 bases remaining between them. The CDR3 region has the DNA TGTGCCAGCAGTTACAGGAGGGAGGGACAGCCCCAGCATTTT. This codes for CASSYRREGQPQHF.

The V and J genes are TRBV3-1 (or the pseudogene TRBV3-2) and TRBJ1-2, with D possibly being TRBD1 (5 bases). The germline V and J ends were trimmed by 0 bases and 2 bases, with 13 bases remaining between them. CDR3 length: 16 amino acids. The germline gives CDR1 LGHDT, CDR2 YNNKEL (reference sequence). The CDR3 sequence is CASSQDHRGANYGYTF. The CDR3 coding sequence is TGTGCCAGCAGCCAAGACCATAGGGGCGCAAACTATGGCTACACCTTC.

The CDR3 DNA follows: TGCGCCAGCAGTGCGGGCGGGGCTAACTATGGCTACACCTTC. Protein: CASSAGGANYGYTF. The chain uses TRBV10-1 and TRBJ1-2; D remains ambiguous. CDR3 size: 14 residues. V was cut by 4 bases and J by 0 bases, with 9 bases left in between. Germline values: CDR1 WNHNN, CDR2 SYGVQD (reference sequence).